Listed below are T cell receptor beta chains from one sample, sequenced in a study of human T cells and chemical hapten exposure. TCRdb reanalysed the RACE reads using MiXCR and keeps one entry per CDR3 protein. The sample includes 340,000 or so distinct CDR3 sequences, approximately 6.9% of them seen just once. The source material was whole blood, sampled in connection with sensitization to the hapten diphenylcyclopropenone (DPC). These receptors were taken from a young woman with alopecia areata. Some clones in this sample may be carry-over from other donors' samples. Both conserved end residues are part of each CDR3. Each record gives: clone size, J gene, D gene, V gene, CDR3 protein, CDR3 DNA. The D gene is left open where the match is weak. Part of the rows lack a size; the others show once, few, many or a class for expanded clones.

clone_size: few
j_call: TRBJ1-3
d_call: NA
v_call: TRBV6-6
cdr3_aa: CASSYIPSGNTIYF
cdr3_nt: TGTGCCAGCAGTTATATACCCTCTGGAAACACCATATATTTT

clone_size: NA
j_call: TRBJ2-7
d_call: TRBD1
v_call: TRBV15
cdr3_aa: CATSSLDRPYEQYF
cdr3_nt: TGTGCCACCAGCAGCCTGGACAGGCCCTACGAGCAGTACTTC

clone_size: NA
j_call: TRBJ1-1
d_call: NA
v_call: TRBV12-3/TRBV12-4
cdr3_aa: CASTLGVYTEAFF
cdr3_nt: TGTGCCAGCACCTTAGGGGTCTACACTGAAGCTTTCTTT

clone_size: many
j_call: TRBJ1-2
d_call: NA
v_call: TRBV29-1
cdr3_aa: CSVWDRRKGYTF
cdr3_nt: TGCAGCGTTTGGGATCGGAGGAAGGGCTACACCTTC

clone_size: NA
j_call: TRBJ1-1
d_call: TRBD1
v_call: TRBV27
cdr3_aa: CASSMAQGASEAFF
cdr3_nt: TGTGCCAGCAGTATGGCACAGGGGGCGTCGGAAGCTTTCTTT

clone_size: many
j_call: TRBJ2-2
d_call: NA
v_call: TRBV20-1
cdr3_aa: CSASSPLWGGELFF
cdr3_nt: TGCAGTGCTTCTTCACCCTTGTGGGGCGGGGAGCTGTTTTTT

clone_size: few
j_call: TRBJ1-3
d_call: TRBD1
v_call: TRBV5-4
cdr3_aa: CASSSGQGTGNTIYF
cdr3_nt: TGTGCCAGCAGCTCGGGACAGGGGACTGGAAACACCATATATTTT

clone_size: NA
j_call: TRBJ1-1
d_call: TRBD1
v_call: TRBV9
cdr3_aa: CASSVGDSLNTEAFF
cdr3_nt: TGTGCCAGCAGCGTAGGGGACAGTTTGAACACTGAAGCTTTCTTT

clone_size: few
j_call: TRBJ2-7
d_call: TRBD1
v_call: TRBV29-1
cdr3_aa: CSVSGGVMSYEQYF
cdr3_nt: TGCAGCGTATCAGGGGGCGTAATGTCCTACGAGCAGTACTTC

clone_size: many
j_call: TRBJ1-1
d_call: TRBD1
v_call: TRBV18
cdr3_aa: CASSEDRGQKAFF
cdr3_nt: TGTGCCAGCTCAGAGGACAGGGGCCAAAAAGCTTTCTTT

clone_size: few
j_call: TRBJ1-6
d_call: TRBD1
v_call: TRBV2
cdr3_aa: CASSATGMRNSPLHF
cdr3_nt: TGTGCCAGCAGCGCGACAGGGATGCGAAATTCACCCCTCCACTTT

clone_size: many
j_call: TRBJ2-4
d_call: NA
v_call: TRBV9
cdr3_aa: CASSLVLSGIQYF
cdr3_nt: TGTGCCAGCAGCTTGGTTCTTTCGGGGATTCAGTACTTC

clone_size: NA
j_call: TRBJ2-5
d_call: TRBD2
v_call: TRBV29-1
cdr3_aa: CSVATSGQETQNF
cdr3_nt: TGCAGCGTTGCCACTAGCGGCCAAGAGACCCAGAACTTC

clone_size: few
j_call: TRBJ1-2
d_call: NA
v_call: TRBV4-1
cdr3_aa: CASSQDEEYYGYTF
cdr3_nt: TGCGCCAGCAGCCAAGATGAGGAATACTATGGCTACACCTTC

clone_size: many
j_call: TRBJ2-1
d_call: TRBD2
v_call: TRBV10-3
cdr3_aa: CAISRNSGGAEATEQFF
cdr3_nt: TGTGCCATCAGTAGGAATAGCGGGGGGGCCGAAGCAACCGAGCAGTTCTTC

clone_size: NA
j_call: TRBJ2-2
d_call: TRBD1
v_call: TRBV6-5
cdr3_aa: CASSYWDRGNTGELFF
cdr3_nt: TGTGCCAGCAGTTACTGGGACAGGGGGAACACCGGGGAGCTGTTTTTT

clone_size: many
j_call: TRBJ2-3
d_call: TRBD1
v_call: TRBV28
cdr3_aa: CASTKGASDTQYF
cdr3_nt: TGTGCCAGCACCAAGGGGGCGTCAGATACGCAGTATTTT

clone_size: many
j_call: TRBJ2-5
d_call: TRBD2
v_call: TRBV5-4
cdr3_aa: CASSSTGTSVARETQYF
cdr3_nt: TGTGCCAGCAGCTCCACGGGAACTAGCGTCGCAAGAGAGACCCAGTACTTC

clone_size: NA
j_call: TRBJ2-3
d_call: TRBD1
v_call: TRBV20-1
cdr3_aa: CSANPGQSTDTQYF
cdr3_nt: TGCAGTGCTAATCCGGGACAGAGCACAGATACGCAGTATTTT

clone_size: few
j_call: TRBJ1-6
d_call: NA
v_call: TRBV10-3
cdr3_aa: CAISDGGGALGSPLHF
cdr3_nt: TGTGCCATCAGTGATGGCGGGGGCGCCTTAGGGTCACCCCTCCACTTT

clone_size: NA
j_call: TRBJ1-4
d_call: TRBD1
v_call: TRBV12-3/TRBV12-4
cdr3_aa: CASSMGTGVPNEKLFF
cdr3_nt: TGTGCCAGCAGTATGGGGACAGGGGTTCCTAATGAAAAACTGTTTTTT

clone_size: NA
j_call: TRBJ1-4
d_call: NA
v_call: TRBV20-1
cdr3_aa: CSAVEGATNEKLFF
cdr3_nt: TGCAGTGCAGTTGAAGGGGCAACTAATGAAAAACTGTTTTTT

clone_size: few
j_call: TRBJ1-2
d_call: NA
v_call: TRBV10-3
cdr3_aa: CASGAGRYGYTF
cdr3_nt: TGTGCCTCTGGGGCAGGGAGGTATGGCTACACCTTC

clone_size: few
j_call: TRBJ2-2
d_call: NA
v_call: TRBV6-2/TRBV6-3
cdr3_aa: CASSYHLYGELFF
cdr3_nt: TGTGCCAGCAGTTATCACCTGTACGGGGAGCTGTTTTTT

clone_size: many
j_call: TRBJ2-1
d_call: TRBD2
v_call: TRBV2
cdr3_aa: CASRATSGELAEQFF
cdr3_nt: TGTGCCAGCAGGGCGACTAGCGGGGAATTGGCTGAGCAGTTCTTC

clone_size: NA
j_call: TRBJ1-2
d_call: NA
v_call: TRBV6-5
cdr3_aa: CASSYDRSYGYTF
cdr3_nt: TGTGCCAGCAGTTACGACAGGAGCTATGGCTACACCTTC

clone_size: NA
j_call: TRBJ1-1
d_call: TRBD1
v_call: TRBV5-6
cdr3_aa: CASSLRTGVLVTEAFF
cdr3_nt: TGTGCCAGCAGCCTGCGGACAGGGGTTTTGGTCACTGAAGCTTTCTTT

clone_size: NA
j_call: TRBJ1-4
d_call: NA
v_call: TRBV28
cdr3_aa: CASSPDLTANEKLFF
cdr3_nt: TGTGCCAGCAGCCCCGACCTGACCGCTAATGAAAAACTGTTTTTT

clone_size: few
j_call: TRBJ2-3
d_call: NA
v_call: TRBV5-1
cdr3_aa: CASSYTSSTDTQYF
cdr3_nt: TGCGCCAGCAGCTATACTAGTAGCACAGATACGCAGTATTTT

clone_size: many
j_call: TRBJ1-2
d_call: NA
v_call: TRBV12-3/TRBV12-4
cdr3_aa: CASSLKGIYGYTF
cdr3_nt: TGTGCCAGCAGTTTGAAGGGGATCTATGGCTACACCTTC

clone_size: once
j_call: TRBJ1-1
d_call: NA
v_call: TRBV5-6
cdr3_aa: CASSFRYRLNTEAFF
cdr3_nt: TGTGCCAGCAGCTTTAGGTACCGCTTGAACACTGAAGCTTTCTTT

clone_size: NA
j_call: TRBJ1-2
d_call: NA
v_call: TRBV5-6
cdr3_aa: CASSLSGAAVYGYTF
cdr3_nt: TGTGCCAGCAGCTTGTCAGGGGCCGCAGTTTATGGCTACACCTTC